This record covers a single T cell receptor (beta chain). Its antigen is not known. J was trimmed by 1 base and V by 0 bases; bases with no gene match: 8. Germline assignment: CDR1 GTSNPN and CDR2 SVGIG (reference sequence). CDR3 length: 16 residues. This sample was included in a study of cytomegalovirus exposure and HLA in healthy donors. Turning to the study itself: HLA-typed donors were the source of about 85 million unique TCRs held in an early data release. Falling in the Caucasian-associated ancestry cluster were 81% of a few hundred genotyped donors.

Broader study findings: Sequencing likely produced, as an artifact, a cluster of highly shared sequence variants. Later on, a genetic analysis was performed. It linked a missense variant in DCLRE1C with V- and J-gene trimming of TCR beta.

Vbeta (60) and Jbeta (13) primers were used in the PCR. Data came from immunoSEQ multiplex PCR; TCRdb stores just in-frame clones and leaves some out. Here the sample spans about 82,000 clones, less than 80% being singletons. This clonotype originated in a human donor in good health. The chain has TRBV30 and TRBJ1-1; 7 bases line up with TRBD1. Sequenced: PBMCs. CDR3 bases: TGTGCCTGGAGTGTACGGTTGACAGGGAGGAACACTGAAGCTTTCTTT. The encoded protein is CAWSVRLTGRNTEAFF. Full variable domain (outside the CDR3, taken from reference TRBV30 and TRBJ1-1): SQTIHQWPATLVQPVGSPLSLECTVEGTSNPNLYWYRQAAGRGLQLLFYSVGIGQISSEVPQNLSASRPQDRQFILSSKKLLLSDSGFYLCAWSVRLTGRNTEAFFGQGTRLTVV.